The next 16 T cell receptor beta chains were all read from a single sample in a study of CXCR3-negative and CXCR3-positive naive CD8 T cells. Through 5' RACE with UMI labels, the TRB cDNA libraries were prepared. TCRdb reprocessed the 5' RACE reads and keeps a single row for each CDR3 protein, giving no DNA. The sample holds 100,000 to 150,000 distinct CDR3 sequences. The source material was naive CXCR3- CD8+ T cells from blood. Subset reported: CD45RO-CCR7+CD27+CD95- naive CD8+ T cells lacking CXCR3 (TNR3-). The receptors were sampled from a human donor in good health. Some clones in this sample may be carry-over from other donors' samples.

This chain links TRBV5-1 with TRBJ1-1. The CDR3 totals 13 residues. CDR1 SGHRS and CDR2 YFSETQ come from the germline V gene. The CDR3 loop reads CASSLLGEPEAFF.

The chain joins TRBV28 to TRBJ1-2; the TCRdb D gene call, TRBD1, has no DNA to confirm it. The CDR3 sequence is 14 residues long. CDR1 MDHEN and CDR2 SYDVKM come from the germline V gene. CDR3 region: CASIGRVVGVGYTF.

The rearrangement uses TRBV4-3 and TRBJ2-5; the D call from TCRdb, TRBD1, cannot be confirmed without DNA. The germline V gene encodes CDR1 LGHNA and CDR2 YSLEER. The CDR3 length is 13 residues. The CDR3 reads CAYRVDSQETQYF.

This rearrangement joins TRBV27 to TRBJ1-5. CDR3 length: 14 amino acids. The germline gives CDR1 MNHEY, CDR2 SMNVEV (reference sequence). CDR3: CASSLRYGNQPQHF.

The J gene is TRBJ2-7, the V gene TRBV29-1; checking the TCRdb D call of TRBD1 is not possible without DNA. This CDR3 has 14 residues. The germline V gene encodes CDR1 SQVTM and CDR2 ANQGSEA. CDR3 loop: CSAVRTGGPYEQYF.

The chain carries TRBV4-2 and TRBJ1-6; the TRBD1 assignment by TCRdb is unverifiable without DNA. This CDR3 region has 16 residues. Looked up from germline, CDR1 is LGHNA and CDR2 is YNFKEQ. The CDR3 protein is CASSQGVDRHNSPLHF.

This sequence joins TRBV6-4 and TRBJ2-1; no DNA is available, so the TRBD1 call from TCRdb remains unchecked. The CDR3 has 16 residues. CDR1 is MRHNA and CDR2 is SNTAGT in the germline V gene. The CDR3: CASSEGPGGLANEQFF.

CDR3 amino acids: CASVWDFPTGELFF. The chain combines TRBV30 with TRBJ2-2; TCRdb's assignment of TRBD2 cannot be checked, as there is no DNA. This CDR3 comprises 14 residues. The V gene's germline CDR1 is GTSNPN and CDR2 SVGIG (reference sequence).

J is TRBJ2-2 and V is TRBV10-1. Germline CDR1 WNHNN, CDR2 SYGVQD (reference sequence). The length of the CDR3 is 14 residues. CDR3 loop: CAIDSYANTGELFF.

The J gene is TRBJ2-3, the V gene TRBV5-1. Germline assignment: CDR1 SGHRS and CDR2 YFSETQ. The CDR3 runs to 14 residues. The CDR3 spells CASSLWTSEDTQYF.

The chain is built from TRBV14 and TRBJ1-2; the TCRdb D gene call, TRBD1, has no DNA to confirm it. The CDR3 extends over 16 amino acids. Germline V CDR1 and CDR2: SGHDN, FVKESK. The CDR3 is CASSQARTGTAYGYTF.

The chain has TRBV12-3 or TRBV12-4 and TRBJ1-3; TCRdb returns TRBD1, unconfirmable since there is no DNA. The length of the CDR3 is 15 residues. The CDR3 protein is CASSPDRYSGNTIYF.

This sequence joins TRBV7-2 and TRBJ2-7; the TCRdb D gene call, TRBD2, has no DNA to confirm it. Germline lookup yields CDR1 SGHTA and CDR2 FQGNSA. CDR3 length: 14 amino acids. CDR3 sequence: CASSLGGRIYEQYF.

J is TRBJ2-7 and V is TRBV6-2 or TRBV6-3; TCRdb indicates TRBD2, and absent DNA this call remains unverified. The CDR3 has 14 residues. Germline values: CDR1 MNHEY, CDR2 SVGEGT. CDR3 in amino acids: CASSLGSGGYEQYF.

CDR3 in amino acids: CSVINPGSYEQYF. J is TRBJ2-7 and V is TRBV29-1; lacking DNA, the TRBD1 call made by TCRdb goes unchecked. Germline V CDR1 and CDR2: SQVTM, ANQGSEA. This CDR3 has 13 amino acids.

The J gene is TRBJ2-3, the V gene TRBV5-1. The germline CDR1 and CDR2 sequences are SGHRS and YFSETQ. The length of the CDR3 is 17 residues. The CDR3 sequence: CASSLAIIPTSTDTQYF.